This entry lists 20 T cell receptor beta chains sequenced from one sample in a study of PD-L1 blockade in urothelial cancer. Profiled with immunoSEQ multiplex PCR; TCRdb holds only in-frame clones, not every one. The sample has 30,000 to 45,000 clones, around four fifths seen once. The material was PBMCs, obtained around atezolizumab (anti-PD-L1) treatment. These receptors all come from a man aged 60 to 75 with urothelial cancer.

The J gene is TRBJ2-1, the V gene TRBV29-1, with 8 bases that match TRBD2. The J segment lost 8 bases and the V segment lost 5 bases, leaving 8 bases of the junction unmatched. The V gene's germline CDR1 is SQVTM and CDR2 ANQGSEA. CDR3 length: 13 residues. CDR3 in amino acids: CSVSAGEAYEQFF. The CDR3 DNA sequence: TGCAGCGTTTCAGCGGGAGAAGCTTATGAGCAGTTCTTC.

The chain has TRBV6-5 and TRBJ1-3, with D possibly TRBD1 on 6 matching bases. V was pared by 4 bases and J by 4 bases, with 11 bases between. The CDR3 contains 14 residues. CDR1 is MNHEY and CDR2 is SVGAGI in the germline V gene. CDR3 protein: CASSSGASGNTIYF. CDR3 DNA sequence: TGTGCCAGCAGTTCAGGGGCATCGGGAAACACCATATATTTT.

The genes are TRBV2 and TRBJ2-7; tentative D call: TRBD1 (5 bases). Trimming pared 7 bases from V and 2 bases from J, leaving 18 bases between. The CDR3 consists of 15 residues. Germline lookup yields CDR1 SNHLY and CDR2 FYNNEI. CDR3 region: CASTRQTLKTYEQYF. DNA of the CDR3: TGTGCCAGCACTAGACAGACCCTGAAAACCTACGAGCAGTACTTC.

Here the CDR3 reads CASSLAGTPNQPQHF. Written as DNA, the CDR3 is TGCGCCAGCAGCTTGGCCGGGACACCAAATCAGCCCCAGCATTTT. V usage is TRBV5-1 and J usage is TRBJ1-5; tentative D call: TRBD1 (6 bases). This CDR3 has 15 amino acids. CDR1 is SGHRS, CDR2 YFSETQ, per germline. The V end lost 0 bases, the J end lost 4 bases, and 11 bases lay between the germline ends.

The chain couples TRBV6-4 to TRBJ1-3; D may be TRBD1 (6 bases). Per germline, CDR1 MRHNA and CDR2 SNTAGT. V gave up 5 bases and J gave up 0 bases, with 11 bases separating them. The CDR3 length is 15 residues. The CDR3 nucleotides read TGTGCCAGCAGTCAAAACAGGGACTCTGGAAACACCATATATTTT. Residues: CASSQNRDSGNTIYF.

The sample holds a few counts of this clone. The rearrangement links TRBV4-2 to TRBJ2-7, with D perhaps TRBD2 (6 bases). V gave up 4 bases and J gave up 5 bases, with 24 bases separating them. The CDR3 covers 17 residues. In germline, CDR1 is LGHNA, CDR2 YNFKEQ. Here the CDR3 DNA reads TGTGCCAGCAGCCCACAGTCCTGGGGGGAGAATTACCACGAGCAGTACTTC. Its translation is CASSPQSWGENYHEQYF.

About this clone: One end of the junction fails to match germline, which may point to a read error. The chain joins TRBV7-7 to TRBJ2-7, with 8 positions matching TRBD1. CDR1 and CDR2 (germline): SSHAT, FNYEAQ (reference sequence). CDR3 length equals 14 residues. CDR3 in DNA: TGTGCTAGCAGCCCCGACAGGGGCGTAACGGAGCTGTACTTC. Translated, it gives CASSPDRGVTELYF.

The gene calls are TRBV19 and TRBJ2-5, with 7 positions matching TRBD1. With 0 bases clipped from V and 1 base from J, the junction kept 2 bases outside the gene matches. CDR3 size: 15 residues. Germline-derived CDR1 and CDR2 are LNHDA and SQIVND (reference sequence). Written as DNA, the CDR3 is TGTGCCAGTAGTATAGAAGGGGGCCCCCAAGAGACCCAGTACTTC. It yields the protein CASSIEGGPQETQYF.

This chain uses TRBV7-6 with TRBJ1-1, with D possibly being TRBD1 (6 bases). Trimming took 3 bases from V and 8 from J, leaving 10 bases between them. CDR1 is SGHVS and CDR2 is FNYEAQ in the germline V gene. The CDR3 length is 12 residues. The CDR3 DNA sequence: TGTGCCAGCAGCTTCACCGGGACAGAAGCTTTCTTT. The encoded protein is CASSFTGTEAFF.

The chain carries TRBV5-1 and TRBJ2-1; weak D call: TRBD2 (5 bases). CDR3 size: 11 residues. Germline V CDR1 and CDR2: SGHRS, YFSETQ. Between the trimmed V and J ends, which lost 4 bases and 9 bases, there was a span of 8 bases. The CDR3 nucleotides are TGCGCCAGCAGCACGGGAAGTGAGCAGTTCTTC. It is translated as CASSTGSEQFF.

V and J are TRBV10-2 and TRBJ2-1, with 11 bases lining up with TRBD2. Germline CDR1 reads WSHSY; CDR2 reads SAAADI. The CDR3 runs to 15 residues. After removal of 7 bases from V and 8 bases from J, the junction contained 10 bases not matched to a gene. CDR3 region: CASKDSGRARDEQFF. The CDR3 nucleotides are TGCGCCAGCAAGGATAGCGGGAGGGCCAGGGATGAGCAGTTCTTC.

This clone was seen more than once but under ten times. The chain uses TRBV7-9 and TRBJ1-2, with 7 positions matching TRBD1. This CDR3 has 13 amino acids. V shed 1 base and J 7 bases; nucleotides not matched to a gene: 3. Germline V gives CDR1 SEHNR, CDR2 FQNEAQ (reference sequence). CDR3 nucleotide sequence: TGTGCCAGCAGCTTAGAGGGGACAGTTGGCTACACCTTC. Its protein product is CASSLEGTVGYTF.

The chain carries TRBV7-2 and TRBJ1-2; D gene ambiguous. V lost 5 bases and J 4 bases, leaving 11 bases between the germline ends. The length of the CDR3 is 13 residues. In germline, CDR1 is SGHTA, CDR2 FQGNSA. In DNA, the CDR3 is TGTGCCAGCAGCCCCCGGGAGCGCTATGGCTACACCTTC. Its translation is CASSPRERYGYTF.

The genes are TRBV18 and TRBJ1-1, with D possibly being TRBD1 (6 bases). Per germline, CDR1 KGHSH and CDR2 LQKENI. CDR3 size: 13 residues. Between the trimmed V and J ends, which lost 8 bases and 0 bases, there was a span of 10 bases. Written as DNA, the CDR3 is TGTGCCAGCCGGGACATTTTGAACACTGAAGCTTTCTTT. Translating it yields CASRDILNTEAFF.

This rearrangement joins TRBV4-1 to TRBJ1-4; D perhaps matches TRBD1 (5 bases). The CDR3 has 17 amino acids. V lost 5 bases to trimming and J lost 0 bases, with 16 bases between them. The germline V gene has CDR1 MGHRA and CDR2 YSYEKL. The CDR3 loop reads CASSSPPGAATNEKLFF. DNA of the CDR3: TGCGCCAGCAGCTCCCCCCCTGGGGCGGCAACTAATGAAAAACTGTTTTTT.

This sequence joins TRBV6-6 and TRBJ1-5; no firm D call. V lost 0 bases to trimming and J lost 2 bases, with 5 bases between them. Per germline, CDR1 MNHNY and CDR2 SVGAGI (reference sequence). CDR3 length: 14 amino acids. The CDR3 here is CASSYSAGNQPQHF. The CDR3 DNA is TGTGCCAGCAGTTACTCGGCAGGCAATCAGCCCCAGCATTTT.

This clone was seen a few times. The rearrangement uses TRBV27 and TRBJ2-1, with 9 bases that match TRBD1. The germline V gene has CDR1 MNHEY and CDR2 SMNVEV (reference sequence). The trim removed 3 bases at V and 2 bases at J, leaving 5 bases unmatched. This CDR3 spans 16 amino acids. Here the CDR3 reads CASSFYRGQPYNEQFF. In DNA, the CDR3 is TGTGCCAGCAGTTTCTACAGGGGGCAGCCCTACAATGAGCAGTTCTTC.

The CDR3, as DNA: TGTGCCAGCAGCCCTCGGGACAGGGGCACAGATACGCAGTATTTT. Translating gives CASSPRDRGTDTQYF. The rearrangement uses TRBV7-9 and TRBJ2-3; 9 nucleotides line up with TRBD1. J lost 1 base, V lost 5 bases, and 4 bases had no gene match. Germline V gives CDR1 SEHNR, CDR2 FQNEAQ (reference sequence). The CDR3 is made up of 15 amino acids. Looking up the rest from reference TRBV7-9 and TRBJ2-3 gives the full variable domain: DTGVSQNPRHKITKRGQNVTFRCDPISEHNRLYWYRQTLGQGPEFLTYFQNEAQLEKSRLLSDRFSAERPKGSFSTLEIQRTEQGDSAMYLCASSPRDRGTDTQYFGPGTRLTVL.

The V and J genes are TRBV5-1 and TRBJ2-7; TRBD1 agrees at 9 bases. This CDR3 has 14 residues. Unmatched junction bases numbered 2, after V lost 4 bases and J lost 0 bases. Germline V gives CDR1 SGHRS, CDR2 YFSETQ. The CDR3 protein is CASSGQGPSYEQYF. In DNA form, the CDR3 reads TGCGCCAGCAGCGGACAGGGGCCCTCCTACGAGCAGTACTTC.

J is TRBJ2-5 and V is TRBV6-5; 7 bases line up with TRBD2. V lost 6 bases and J lost 4; bases outside the gene matches: 5. The CDR3 extends over 13 amino acids. Germline CDR1 reads MNHEY; CDR2 reads SVGAGI. Written as DNA, the CDR3 is TGTGCCAGCAGAACGGGGGGTGGAGAGACCCAGTACTTC. Its protein product is CASRTGGGETQYF.